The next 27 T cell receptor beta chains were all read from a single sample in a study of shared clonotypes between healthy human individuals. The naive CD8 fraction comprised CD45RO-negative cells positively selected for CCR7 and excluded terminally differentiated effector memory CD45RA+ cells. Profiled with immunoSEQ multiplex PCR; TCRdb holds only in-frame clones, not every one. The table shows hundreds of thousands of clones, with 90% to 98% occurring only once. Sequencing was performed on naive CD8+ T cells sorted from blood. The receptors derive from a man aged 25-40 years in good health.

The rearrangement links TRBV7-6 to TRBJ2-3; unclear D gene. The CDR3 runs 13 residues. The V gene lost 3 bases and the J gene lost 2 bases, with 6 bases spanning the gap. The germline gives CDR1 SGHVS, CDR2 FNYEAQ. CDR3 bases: TGTGCCAGCAGCTTTGGTCCCACAGATACGCAGTATTTT. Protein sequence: CASSFGPTDTQYF.

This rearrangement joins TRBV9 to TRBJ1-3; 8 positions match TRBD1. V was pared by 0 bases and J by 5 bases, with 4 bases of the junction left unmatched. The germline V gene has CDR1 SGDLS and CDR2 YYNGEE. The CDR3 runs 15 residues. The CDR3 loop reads CASSVGQGARNTIYF. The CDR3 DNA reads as TGTGCCAGCAGCGTAGGGCAGGGGGCCCGAAACACCATATATTTT. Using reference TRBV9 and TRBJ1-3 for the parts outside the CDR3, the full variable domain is DSGVTQTPKHLITATGQRVTLRCSPRSGDLSVYWYQQSLDQGLQFLIQYYNGEERAKGNILERFSAQQFPDLHSELNLSSLELGDSALYFCASSVGQGARNTIYFGEGSWLTVV.

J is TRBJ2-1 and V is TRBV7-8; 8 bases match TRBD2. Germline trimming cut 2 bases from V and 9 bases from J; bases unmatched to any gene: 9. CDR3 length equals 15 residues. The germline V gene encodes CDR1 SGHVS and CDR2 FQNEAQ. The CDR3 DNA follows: TGTGCCAGCAGCTTAAACCGGGAGGGCCGGGCTGAGCAGTTCTTC. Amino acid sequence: CASSLNREGRAEQFF.

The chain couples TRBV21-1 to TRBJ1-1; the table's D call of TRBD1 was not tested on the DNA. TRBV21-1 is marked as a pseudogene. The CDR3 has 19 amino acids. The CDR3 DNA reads TGTGCCAGCAGCAAAGAGAGATATCCGACAGACGGCATGAACACTGAAGCTTTCTTT. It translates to CASSKERYPTDGMNTEAFF.

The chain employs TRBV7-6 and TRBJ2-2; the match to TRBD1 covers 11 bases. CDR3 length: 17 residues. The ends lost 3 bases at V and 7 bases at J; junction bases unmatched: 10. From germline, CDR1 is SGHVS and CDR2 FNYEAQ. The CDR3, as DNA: TGTGCCAGCAGCTTTGCCGGGGACAGGGGGATTGGCGGGGAGCTGTTTTTT. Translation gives CASSFAGDRGIGGELFF.

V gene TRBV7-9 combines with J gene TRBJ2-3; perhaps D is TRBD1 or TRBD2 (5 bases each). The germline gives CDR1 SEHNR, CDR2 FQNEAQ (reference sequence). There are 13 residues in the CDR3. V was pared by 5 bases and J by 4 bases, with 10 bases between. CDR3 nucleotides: TGTGCCAGCAGCACCCGGGGCCCAGATACGCAGTATTTT. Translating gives CASSTRGPDTQYF.

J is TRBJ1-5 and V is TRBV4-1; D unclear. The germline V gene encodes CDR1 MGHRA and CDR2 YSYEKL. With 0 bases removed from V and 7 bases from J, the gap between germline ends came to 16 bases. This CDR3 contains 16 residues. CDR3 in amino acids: CASSQDQDGYGQPQHF. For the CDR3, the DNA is TGCGCCAGCAGCCAAGATCAGGACGGATACGGCCAGCCCCAGCATTTT.

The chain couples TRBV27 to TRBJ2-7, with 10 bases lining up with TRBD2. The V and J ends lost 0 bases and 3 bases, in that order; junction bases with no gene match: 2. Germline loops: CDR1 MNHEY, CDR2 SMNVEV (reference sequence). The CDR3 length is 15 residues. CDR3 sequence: CASSLSRTSGYEQYF. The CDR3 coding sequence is TGTGCCAGCAGTTTATCTAGGACTAGCGGCTACGAGCAGTACTTC.

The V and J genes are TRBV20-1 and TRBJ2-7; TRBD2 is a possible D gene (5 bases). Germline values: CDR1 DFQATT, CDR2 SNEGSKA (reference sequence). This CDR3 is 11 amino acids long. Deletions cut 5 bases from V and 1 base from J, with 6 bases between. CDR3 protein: CSARLSYEQYF. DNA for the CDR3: TGCAGTGCTCGACTATCCTACGAGCAGTACTTC.

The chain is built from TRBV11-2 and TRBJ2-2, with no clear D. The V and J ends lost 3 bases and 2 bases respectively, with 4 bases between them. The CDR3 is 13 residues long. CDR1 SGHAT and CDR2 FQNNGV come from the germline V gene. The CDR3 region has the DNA TGTGCCAGCAGCTTTGACAACACCGGGGAGCTGTTTTTT. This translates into CASSFDNTGELFF.

CDR3 sequence: CASSLGHEQYF. The CDR3 DNA reads TGTGCCAGCAGCCTAGGGCACGAGCAGTACTTC. This rearrangement joins TRBV9 to TRBJ2-7; D is undetermined. The germline V gene has CDR1 SGDLS and CDR2 YYNGEE. The CDR3 contains 11 residues. V was cut by 4 bases and J by 5 bases, with 7 bases left in between.

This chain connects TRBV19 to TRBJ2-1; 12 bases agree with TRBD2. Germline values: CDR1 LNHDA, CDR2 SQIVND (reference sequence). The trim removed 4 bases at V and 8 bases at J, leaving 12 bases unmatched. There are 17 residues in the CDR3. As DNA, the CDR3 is TGTGCCAGTAGTACCGCCGGACTAGCGGGAAATTGGGATGAGCAGTTCTTC. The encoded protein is CASSTAGLAGNWDEQFF.

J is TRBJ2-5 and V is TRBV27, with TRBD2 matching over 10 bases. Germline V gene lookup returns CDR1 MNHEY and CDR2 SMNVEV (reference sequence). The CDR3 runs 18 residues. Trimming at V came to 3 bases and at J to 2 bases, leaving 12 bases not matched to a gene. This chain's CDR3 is CASSFMASGRLLQETQYF. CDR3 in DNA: TGTGCCAGCAGTTTTATGGCTAGCGGGAGATTGTTACAAGAGACCCAGTACTTC.

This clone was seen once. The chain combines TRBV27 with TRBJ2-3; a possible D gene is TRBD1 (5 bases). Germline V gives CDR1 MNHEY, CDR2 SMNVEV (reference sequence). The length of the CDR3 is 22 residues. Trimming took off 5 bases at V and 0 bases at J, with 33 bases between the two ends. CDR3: CASSEIHTGWGVSPVSTDTQYF. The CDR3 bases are TGTGCCAGCAGTGAGATACACACAGGATGGGGCGTATCCCCCGTTAGCACAGATACGCAGTATTTT.

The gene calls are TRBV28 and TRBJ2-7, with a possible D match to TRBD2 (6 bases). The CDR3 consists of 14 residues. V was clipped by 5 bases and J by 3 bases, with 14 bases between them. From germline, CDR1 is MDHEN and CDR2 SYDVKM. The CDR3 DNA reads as TGTGCCAGCAGTCCACCTAGCGACCACTACGAGCAGTACTTC. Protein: CASSPPSDHYEQYF.

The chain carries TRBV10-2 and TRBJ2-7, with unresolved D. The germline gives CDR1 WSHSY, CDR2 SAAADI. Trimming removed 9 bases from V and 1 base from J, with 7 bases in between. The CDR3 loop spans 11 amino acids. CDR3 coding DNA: TGCGCCAGTTGGTATTCCTACGAGCAGTACTTC. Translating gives CASWYSYEQYF.

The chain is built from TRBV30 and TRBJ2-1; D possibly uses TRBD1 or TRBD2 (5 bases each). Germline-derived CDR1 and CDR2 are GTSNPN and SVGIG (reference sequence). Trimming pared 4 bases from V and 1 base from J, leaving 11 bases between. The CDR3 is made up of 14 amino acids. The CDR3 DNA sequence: TGTGCCTGGAATTGGGGGTCTTCCTACAATGAGCAGTTCTTC. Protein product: CAWNWGSSYNEQFF.

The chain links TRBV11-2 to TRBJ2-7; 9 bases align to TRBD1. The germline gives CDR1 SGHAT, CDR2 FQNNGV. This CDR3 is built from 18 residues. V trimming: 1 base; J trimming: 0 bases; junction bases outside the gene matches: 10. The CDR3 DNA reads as TGTGCCAGCAGCTTAGTGCAACAGGGGGCGGGAAGCTCCTACGAGCAGTACTTC. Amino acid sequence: CASSLVQQGAGSSYEQYF.

The CDR3 DNA sequence: TGTGCCAGCAGTAAAATTCTGGATGGGACAGGGTCCTACAATGAGCAGTTCTTC. Amino acid sequence: CASSKILDGTGSYNEQFF. V usage is TRBV27 and J usage is TRBJ2-1; 9 nucleotides agree with TRBD1. Germline CDR1 and CDR2: MNHEY and SMNVEV (reference sequence). Unmatched junction bases numbered 12, after V lost 5 bases and J lost 1 base. CDR3 length: 18 amino acids.

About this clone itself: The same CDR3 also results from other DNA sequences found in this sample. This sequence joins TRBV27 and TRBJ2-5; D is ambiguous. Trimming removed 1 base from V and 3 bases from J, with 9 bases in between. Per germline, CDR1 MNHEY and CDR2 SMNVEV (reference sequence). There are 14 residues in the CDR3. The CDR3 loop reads CASSLLGSEETQYF. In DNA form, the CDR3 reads TGTGCCAGCAGTTTATTGGGCTCCGAAGAGACCCAGTACTTC.

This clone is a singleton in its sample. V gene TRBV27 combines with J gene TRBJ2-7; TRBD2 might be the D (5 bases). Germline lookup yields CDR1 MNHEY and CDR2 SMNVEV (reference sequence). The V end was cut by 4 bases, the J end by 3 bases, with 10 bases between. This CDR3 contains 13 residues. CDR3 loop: CASSYASGYEQYF. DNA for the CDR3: TGTGCCAGCAGTTATGCAAGCGGCTACGAGCAGTACTTC.

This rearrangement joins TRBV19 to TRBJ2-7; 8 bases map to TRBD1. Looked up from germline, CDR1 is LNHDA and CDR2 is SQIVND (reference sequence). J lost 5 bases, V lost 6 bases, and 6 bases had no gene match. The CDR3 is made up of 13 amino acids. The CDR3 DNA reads TGTGCCAGTAGCCTCGGACAGGGCAACGAGCAGTACTTC. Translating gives CASSLGQGNEQYF.

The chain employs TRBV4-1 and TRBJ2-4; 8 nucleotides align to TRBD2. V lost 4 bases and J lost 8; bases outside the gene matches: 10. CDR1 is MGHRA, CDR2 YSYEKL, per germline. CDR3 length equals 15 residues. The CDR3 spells CASSPKRETNYIQYF. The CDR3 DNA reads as TGCGCCAGCAGCCCTAAGCGGGAGACGAATTACATTCAGTACTTC.

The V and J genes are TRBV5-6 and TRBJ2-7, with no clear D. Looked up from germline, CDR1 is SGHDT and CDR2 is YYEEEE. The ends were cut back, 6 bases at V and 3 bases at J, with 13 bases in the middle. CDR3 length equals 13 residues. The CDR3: CASNGPSIYEQYF. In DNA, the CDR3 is TGTGCCAGCAACGGACCATCGATCTACGAGCAGTACTTC.

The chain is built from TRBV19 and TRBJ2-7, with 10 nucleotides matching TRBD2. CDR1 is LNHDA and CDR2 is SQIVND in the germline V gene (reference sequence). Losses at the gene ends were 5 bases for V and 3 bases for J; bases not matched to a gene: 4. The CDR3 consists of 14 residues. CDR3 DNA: TGTGCCAGTAGTTCCCTAGCGGGAGACTACGAGCAGTACTTC. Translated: CASSSLAGDYEQYF. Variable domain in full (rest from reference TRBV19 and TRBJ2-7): DGGITQSPKYLFRKEGQNVTLSCEQNLNHDAMYWYRQDPGQGLRLIYYSQIVNDFQKGDIAEGYSVSREKKESFPLTVTSAQKNPTAFYLCASSSLAGDYEQYFGPGTRLTVT.

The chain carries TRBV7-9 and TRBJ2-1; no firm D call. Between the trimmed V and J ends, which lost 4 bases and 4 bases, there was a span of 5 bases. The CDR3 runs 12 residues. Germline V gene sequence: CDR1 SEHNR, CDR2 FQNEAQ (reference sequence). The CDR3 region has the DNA TGTGCCAGCAGCTACATATACAATGAGCAGTTCTTC. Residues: CASSYIYNEQFF. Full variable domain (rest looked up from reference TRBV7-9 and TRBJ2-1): DTGVSQNPRHKITKRGQNVTFRCDPISEHNRLYWYRQTLGQGPEFLTYFQNEAQLEKSRLLSDRFSAERPKGSFSTLEIQRTEQGDSAMYLCASSYIYNEQFFGPGTRLTVL.

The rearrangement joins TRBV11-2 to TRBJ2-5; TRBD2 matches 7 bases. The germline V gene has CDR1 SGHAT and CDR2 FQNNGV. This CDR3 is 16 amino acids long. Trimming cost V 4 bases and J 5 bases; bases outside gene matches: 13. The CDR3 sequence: CASSSRTRLGGETQYF. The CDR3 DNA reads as TGTGCCAGCAGCTCAAGGACTAGATTGGGCGGGGAGACCCAGTACTTC.